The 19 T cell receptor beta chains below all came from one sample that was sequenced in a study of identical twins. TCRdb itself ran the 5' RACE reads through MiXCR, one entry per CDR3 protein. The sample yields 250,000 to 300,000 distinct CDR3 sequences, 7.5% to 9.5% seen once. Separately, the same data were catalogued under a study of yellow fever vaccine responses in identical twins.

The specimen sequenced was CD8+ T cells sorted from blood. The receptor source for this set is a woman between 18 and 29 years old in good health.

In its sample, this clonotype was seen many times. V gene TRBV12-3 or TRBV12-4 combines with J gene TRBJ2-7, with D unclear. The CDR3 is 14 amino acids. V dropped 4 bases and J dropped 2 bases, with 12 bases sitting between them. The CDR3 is CASSSRTVPYEQYF. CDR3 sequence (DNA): TGTGCCAGCAGTTCCAGAACGGTTCCCTACGAGCAGTACTTC.

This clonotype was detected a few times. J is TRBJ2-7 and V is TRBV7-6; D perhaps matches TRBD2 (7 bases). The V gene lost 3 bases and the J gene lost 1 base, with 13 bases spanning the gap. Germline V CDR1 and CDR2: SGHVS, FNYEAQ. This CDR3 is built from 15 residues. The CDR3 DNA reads TGTGCCAGCAGCTTGAGGGCGGGGGCTTCCTACGAGCAGTACTTC. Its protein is CASSLRAGASYEQYF.

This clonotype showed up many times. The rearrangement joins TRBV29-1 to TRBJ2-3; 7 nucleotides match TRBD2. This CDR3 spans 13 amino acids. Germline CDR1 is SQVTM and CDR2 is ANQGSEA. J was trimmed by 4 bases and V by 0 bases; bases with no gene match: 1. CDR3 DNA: TGCAGCGTTGAAGATCGGGGGGCAGATACGCAGTATTTT. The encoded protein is CSVEDRGADTQYF.

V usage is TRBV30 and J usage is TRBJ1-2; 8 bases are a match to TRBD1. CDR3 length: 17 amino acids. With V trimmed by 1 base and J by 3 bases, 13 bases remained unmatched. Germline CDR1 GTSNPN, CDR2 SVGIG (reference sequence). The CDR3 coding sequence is TGTGCCTGGAGTGCGTTTTGGACAGGGATTAACTACTATGGCTACACCTTC. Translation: CAWSAFWTGINYYGYTF.

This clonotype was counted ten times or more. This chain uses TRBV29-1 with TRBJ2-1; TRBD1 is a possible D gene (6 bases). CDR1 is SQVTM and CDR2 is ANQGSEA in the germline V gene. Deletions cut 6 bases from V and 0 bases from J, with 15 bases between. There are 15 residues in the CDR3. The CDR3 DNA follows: TGCAGCGTGACCGCGACAGGTGTCTCCTACAATGAGCAGTTCTTC. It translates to CSVTATGVSYNEQFF.

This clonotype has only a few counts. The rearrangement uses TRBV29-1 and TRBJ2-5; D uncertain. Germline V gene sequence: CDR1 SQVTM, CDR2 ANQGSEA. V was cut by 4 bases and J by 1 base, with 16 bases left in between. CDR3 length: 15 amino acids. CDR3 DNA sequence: TGCAGCGTTGGGTCTGCTCATTATCCCCAAGAGACCCAGTACTTC. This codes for CSVGSAHYPQETQYF.

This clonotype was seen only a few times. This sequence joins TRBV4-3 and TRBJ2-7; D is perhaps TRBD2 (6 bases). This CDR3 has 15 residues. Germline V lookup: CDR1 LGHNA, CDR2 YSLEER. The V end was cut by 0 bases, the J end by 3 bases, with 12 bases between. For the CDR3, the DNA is TGCGCCAGCAGCCAAGATCGGGACTGGGGCTACGAGCAGTACTTC. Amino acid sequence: CASSQDRDWGYEQYF.

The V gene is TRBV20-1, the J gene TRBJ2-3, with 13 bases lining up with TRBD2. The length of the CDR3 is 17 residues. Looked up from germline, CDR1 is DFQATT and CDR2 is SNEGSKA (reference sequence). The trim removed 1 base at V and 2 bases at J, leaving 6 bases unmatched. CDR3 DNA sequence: TGCAGTGCTAGAGCTATGGGACTAGCGGGGATCACAGATACGCAGTATTTT. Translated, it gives CSARAMGLAGITDTQYF.

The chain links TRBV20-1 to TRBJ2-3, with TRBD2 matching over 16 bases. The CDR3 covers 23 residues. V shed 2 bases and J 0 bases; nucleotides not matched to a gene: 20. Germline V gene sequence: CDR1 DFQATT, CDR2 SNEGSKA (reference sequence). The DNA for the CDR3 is TGCAGTGCTAGAAAAGCTTATCGAACCGGGACTAGCGGGGGGGAGACTAGCACAGATACGCAGTATTTT. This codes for CSARKAYRTGTSGGETSTDTQYF.

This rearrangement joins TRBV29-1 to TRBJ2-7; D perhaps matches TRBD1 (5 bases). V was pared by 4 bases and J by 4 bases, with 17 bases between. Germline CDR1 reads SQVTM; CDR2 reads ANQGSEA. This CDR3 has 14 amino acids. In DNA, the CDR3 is TGCAGCGTTGCGTACGCGGACATTCCTTACGAGCAGTACTTC. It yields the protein CSVAYADIPYEQYF.

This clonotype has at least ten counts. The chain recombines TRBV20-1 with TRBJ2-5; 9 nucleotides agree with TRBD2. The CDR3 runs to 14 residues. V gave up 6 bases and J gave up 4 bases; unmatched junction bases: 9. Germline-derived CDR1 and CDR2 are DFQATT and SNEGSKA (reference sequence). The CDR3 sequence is CSALFGTSIETQYF. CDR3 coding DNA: TGCAGTGCCTTATTTGGGACTAGCATAGAGACCCAGTACTTC.

CDR3 region: CASSLSPRRGTQYF. In DNA form, the CDR3 reads TGTGCCAGCAGTTTATCGCCCCGGAGGGGGACCCAGTACTTC. The chain is built from TRBV27 and TRBJ2-5; TRBD2 might be the D (6 bases). Germline CDR1 is MNHEY and CDR2 is SMNVEV (reference sequence). The CDR3 has 14 residues. V lost 0 bases and J lost 7, with 12 bases in between.

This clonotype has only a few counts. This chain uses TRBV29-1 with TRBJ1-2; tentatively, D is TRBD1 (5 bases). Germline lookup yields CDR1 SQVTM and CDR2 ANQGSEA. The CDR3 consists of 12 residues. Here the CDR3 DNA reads TGCAGTTCCCCCGGGGGAAGCTATGGCTACACCTTC. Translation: CSSPGGSYGYTF.

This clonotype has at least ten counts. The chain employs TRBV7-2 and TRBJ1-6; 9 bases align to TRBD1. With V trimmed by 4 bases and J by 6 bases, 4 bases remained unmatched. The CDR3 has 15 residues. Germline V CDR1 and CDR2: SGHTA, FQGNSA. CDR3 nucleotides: TGTGCCAGCAGCTCCGGGACAGGGTCTAATTCACCCCTCCACTTT. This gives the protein CASSSGTGSNSPLHF.

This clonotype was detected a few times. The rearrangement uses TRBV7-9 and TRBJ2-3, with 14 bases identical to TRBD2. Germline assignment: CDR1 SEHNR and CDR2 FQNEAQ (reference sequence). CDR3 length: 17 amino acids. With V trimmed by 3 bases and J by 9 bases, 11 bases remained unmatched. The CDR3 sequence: CASSFPEGLAGVRTQYF. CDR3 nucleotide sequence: TGTGCCAGCAGCTTTCCCGAGGGACTAGCGGGAGTGCGGACGCAGTATTTT.

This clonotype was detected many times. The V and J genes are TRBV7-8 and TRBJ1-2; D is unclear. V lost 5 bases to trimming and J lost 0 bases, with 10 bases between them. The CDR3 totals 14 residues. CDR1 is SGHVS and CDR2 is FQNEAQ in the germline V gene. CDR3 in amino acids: CASSIGGANYGYTF. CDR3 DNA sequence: TGTGCCAGCAGCATCGGAGGAGCTAACTATGGCTACACCTTC.

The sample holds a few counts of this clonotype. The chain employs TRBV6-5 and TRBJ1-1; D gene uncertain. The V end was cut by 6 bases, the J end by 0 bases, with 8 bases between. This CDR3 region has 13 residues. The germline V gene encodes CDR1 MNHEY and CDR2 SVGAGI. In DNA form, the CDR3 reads TGTGCCAGCAGCGATACAGTGAACACTGAAGCTTTCTTT. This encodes CASSDTVNTEAFF.

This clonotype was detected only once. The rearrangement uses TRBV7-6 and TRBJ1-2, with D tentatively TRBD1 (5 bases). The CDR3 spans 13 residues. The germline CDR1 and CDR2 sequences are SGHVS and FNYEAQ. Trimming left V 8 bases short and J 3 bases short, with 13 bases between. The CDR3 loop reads CASGPGNHYGYTF. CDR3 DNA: TGTGCCAGCGGCCCAGGGAATCACTATGGCTACACCTTC.

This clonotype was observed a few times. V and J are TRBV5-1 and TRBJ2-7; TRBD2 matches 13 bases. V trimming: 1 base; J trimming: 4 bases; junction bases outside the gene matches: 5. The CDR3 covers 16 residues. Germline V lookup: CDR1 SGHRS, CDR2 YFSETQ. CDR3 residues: CASSLWTSGSGYEQYF. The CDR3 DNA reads TGCGCCAGCAGCTTGTGGACTAGCGGGAGTGGATACGAGCAGTACTTC.